This entry features one T cell receptor beta chain sequence. No antigen is known for it. TCRdb analysed the reads with MiXCR anew, one entry per CDR3 protein. The table has fewer than 250,000 distinct CDR3 sequences, roughly 20% seen once; the top ten hold roughly 18%. The CDR3 extends over 14 amino acids. CDR1 and CDR2 from the germline V gene are MNHEY and SVGAGI. V lost 6 bases to trimming and J lost 3 bases; unmatched junction nucleotides: 4. These data originate in a study of T cell repertoires in cytomegalovirus infection. Study-wide background: Based on public TCR beta signatures, there were indications of CMV infection and of a matching HLA type.

Study results and limitations: Totalled public TCR beta family frequency picked out people who carried CMV plus the relevant HLA. CMV-specific TCR beta clonotypes restricted by HLA-C were the ones dominating the ex vivo response.

The J gene is TRBJ1-5, the V gene TRBV6-5; 8 bases are shared with TRBD1. The TCR comes from a human donor in good health (CMV status not recorded). Some clones in this sample may be carry-over from other donors' samples. Sequenced sample: CD8+ T cells from PBMCs. As DNA, the CDR3 is TGTGCCAGCAGAAGACAGGGGATCAATCAGCCCCAGCATTTT. It encodes CASRRQGINQPQHF.